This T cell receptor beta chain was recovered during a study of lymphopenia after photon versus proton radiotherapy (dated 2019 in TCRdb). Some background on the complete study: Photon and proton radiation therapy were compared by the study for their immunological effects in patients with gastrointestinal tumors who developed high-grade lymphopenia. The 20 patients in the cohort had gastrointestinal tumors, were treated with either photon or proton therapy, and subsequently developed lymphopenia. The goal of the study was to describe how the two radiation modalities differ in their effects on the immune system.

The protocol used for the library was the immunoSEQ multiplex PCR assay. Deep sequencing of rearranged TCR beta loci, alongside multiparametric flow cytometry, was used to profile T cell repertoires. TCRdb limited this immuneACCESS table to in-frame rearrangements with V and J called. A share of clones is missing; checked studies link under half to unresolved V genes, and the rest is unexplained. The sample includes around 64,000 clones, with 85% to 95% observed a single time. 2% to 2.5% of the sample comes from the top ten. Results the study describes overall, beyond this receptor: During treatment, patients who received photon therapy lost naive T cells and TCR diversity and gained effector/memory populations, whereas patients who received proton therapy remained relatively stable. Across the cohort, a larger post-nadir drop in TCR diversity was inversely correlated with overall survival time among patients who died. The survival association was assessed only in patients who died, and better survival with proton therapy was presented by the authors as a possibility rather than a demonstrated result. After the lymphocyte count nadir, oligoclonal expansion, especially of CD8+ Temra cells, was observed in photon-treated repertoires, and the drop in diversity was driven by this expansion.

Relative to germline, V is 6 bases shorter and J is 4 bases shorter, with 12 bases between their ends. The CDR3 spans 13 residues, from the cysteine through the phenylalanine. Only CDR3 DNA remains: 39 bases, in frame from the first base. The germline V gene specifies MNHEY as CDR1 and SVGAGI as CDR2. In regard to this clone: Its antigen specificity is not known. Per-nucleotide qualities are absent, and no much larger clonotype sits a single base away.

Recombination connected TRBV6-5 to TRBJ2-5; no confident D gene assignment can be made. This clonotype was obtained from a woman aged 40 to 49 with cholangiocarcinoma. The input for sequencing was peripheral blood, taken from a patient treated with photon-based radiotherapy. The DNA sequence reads TGTGCCAGCAGCCTTCGTCGGCGAGAGACCCAGTACTTC. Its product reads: CASSLRRRETQYF.